The TCR beta chain under discussion was sequenced for a study of cytomegalovirus exposure and HLA in healthy donors. Primers: 60 Vbeta forward and 13 Jbeta reverse. Sequencing was performed with immunoSEQ multiplex PCR; in TCRdb, only in-frame clones are kept and a portion is missing. The sample contains about 170,000 clones, 75% to 90% of which appear only once. Germline values: CDR1 PRHDT, CDR2 FYEKMQ (reference sequence). Germline trimming cut 5 bases from V and 4 bases from J; bases unmatched to any gene: 7. This CDR3 comprises 15 residues. Sequences were obtained from PBMCs. The V gene is TRBV13, the J gene TRBJ2-1, with TRBD2 identical over 8 bases. This clonotype was sampled from a male donor in good health and CMV-seronegative. The CDR3 loop is CASSTTGGGYNEQFF. CDR3 bases: TGTGCCAGCAGCACCACGGGGGGGGGTTACAATGAGCAGTTCTTC.